The rows below give T cell receptor beta chains drawn from one sample of a study of post-analysis software for immune sequencing data. TCRdb re-called the PCR reads through MiXCR, storing one row per CDR3 protein. The data contain 750,000 to 950,000 distinct CDR3 sequences, under 60% of them singletons. The sample was blood. These receptors were taken from a girl aged 10-17 years with multiple sclerosis. CDR3s include the opening cysteine and the closing phenylalanine or tryptophan. The D gene is left open where the match is weak. Clone sizes are given selectively: once, few, many, or a class where the clone is expanded.

v_gene,j_gene,abundance,d_gene,CDR3nt,CDR3aa
TRBV12-3/TRBV12-4,TRBJ1-2,.,TRBD1,TGTGCCAGCAGCCCGTTGCAGGGGGCGATCTCAGGCTACACCTTC,CASSPLQGAISGYTF
TRBV13,TRBJ2-7,once,TRBD2,TGTGCCAGCAGCCTCATGGCGGGAGGTAATGGGTACGAGCAGTACTTC,CASSLMAGGNGYEQYF
TRBV13,TRBJ2-7,.,TRBD2,TGTGCCAGCAGCCCGGCCGGGACTAGCGGCACCTACGAGCAGTACTTC,CASSPAGTSGTYEQYF
TRBV7-2,TRBJ1-1,.,.,TGTGCCAGCAGCGTAGACAGTTGGGGAGAAGCTTTCTTT,CASSVDSWGEAFF
TRBV18,TRBJ2-7,.,TRBD1,TGTGCCAGCTCACCCTCGTTTGGGACAGGTATGCGGTTAGAGAAGTTCTACGAGCAGTACTTC,CASSPSFGTGMRLEKFYEQYF
TRBV5-5,TRBJ1-2,.,TRBD1,TGTGCCAGCAGCTTGTCGGGACAGGGAGAGTTCCGGAGCTATGGCTACACCTTC,CASSLSGQGEFRSYGYTF
TRBV7-8,TRBJ2-7,.,.,TGTGCCAGCAGCTCGAACCCCTTAGGTAGCCCTAGCTCCTACGAGCAGTACTTC,CASSSNPLGSPSSYEQYF
TRBV6-2/TRBV6-3,TRBJ1-2,few,.,TGTGCCAGCAGTTACTCGCGAGTTAATTATGGCTACACCTTC,CASSYSRVNYGYTF
TRBV6-1,TRBJ2-6,.,TRBD1,TGTGCCAGCAGCAATCCCCGGGACAGGGTAGCTGGGGCCAACGTCCTGACTTTC,CASSNPRDRVAGANVLTF
TRBV29-1,TRBJ2-1,few,TRBD1,TGCAGCGCTCGGACAGGTCTAAGTGCTGAAGGCGAGCAGTTCTTC,CSARTGLSAEGEQFF